This is a list of T cell receptor beta chains from one sample in a study of T cell responses to AZD1222 COVID-19 vaccine. Assay: immunoSEQ multiplex PCR; the TCRdb copy retains only in-frame clones and omits some. Here the sample spans 170,000 or so clones, over 75% being singletons. The starting material was peripheral blood, obtained on day 0 of AZD1222 vaccination. These receptors all stem from an adult in good health. Each CDR3 is given with its conserved first and last residue. A D gene is named only where the DNA matches it firmly. Expanded clones get a size class; other rows say once, few or many, or leave the size out.

TRBV2	NA	TRBJ1-3	NA	CASSESGVGNTIYF	TGTGCCAGCAGTGAATCCGGGGTTGGAAACACCATATATTTT
TRBV14	NA	TRBJ1-1	NA	CASSQGFLTEAFF	TGTGCCAGCAGCCAAGGGTTCCTAACTGAAGCTTTCTTT
TRBV4-1	NA	TRBJ1-3	NA	CASSQLGYSGNTIYF	TGCGCCAGCAGCCAATTAGGGTACTCTGGAAACACCATATATTTT
TRBV27	NA	TRBJ1-2	NA	CASSPLPPANYGYTF	TGTGCCAGCAGTCCCCTCCCGCCGGCTAACTATGGCTACACCTTC
TRBV27	TRBD1	TRBJ2-1	NA	CASSGTTGGWDNEQFF	TGTGCCAGCAGCGGAACTACAGGGGGCTGGGACAATGAGCAGTTCTTC
TRBV4-2	NA	TRBJ1-2	NA	CASSRDGRVRGYTF	TGTGCCAGCAGCCGAGACGGGAGGGTGCGGGGCTACACCTTC
TRBV7-3	TRBD2	TRBJ2-1	once	CASSSEGGATAEQFF	TGTGCCAGCAGCTCAGAGGGAGGGGCTACAGCTGAGCAGTTCTTC
TRBV19	TRBD1	TRBJ2-3	NA	CASSIRAGGADTQYF	TGTGCCAGTAGTATTAGGGCAGGGGGCGCAGATACGCAGTATTTT
TRBV4-1	NA	TRBJ1-5	NA	CASSQGANQPQHF	TGCGCCAGCAGCCAAGGCGCGAATCAGCCCCAGCATTTT
TRBV13	NA	TRBJ1-1	NA	CASSTWTDTEAFF	TGTGCCAGCAGCACCTGGACGGACACTGAAGCTTTCTTT
TRBV11-2	TRBD1	TRBJ2-2	NA	CASSLKGGGTGELFF	TGTGCCAGCAGCTTAAAAGGGGGCGGAACCGGGGAGCTGTTTTTT
TRBV20-1	NA	TRBJ1-5	NA	CSASLDKYSNQPQHF	TGCAGTGCTAGTTTGGACAAGTATAGCAATCAGCCCCAGCATTTT
TRBV4-3	NA	TRBJ1-2	NA	CASSQDQQGRAGYTF	TGCGCCAGCAGCCAAGATCAGCAGGGGAGGGCTGGCTACACCTTC
TRBV11-2	TRBD1	TRBJ1-6	NA	CASSTGTGGLSPLHF	TGTGCCAGCAGCACCGGGACAGGGGGCTTATCACCCCTCCACTTT
TRBV15	NA	TRBJ2-7	NA	CATSRALSSFYEQYF	TGTGCCACCAGCAGGGCCCTCTCCTCGTTCTACGAGCAGTACTTC
TRBV2	NA	TRBJ1-6	NA	CASSEAGGQLNSPLHF	TGTGCCAGCAGTGAAGCAGGTGGACAGCTAAATTCACCCCTCCACTTT
TRBV6-5	TRBD2	TRBJ2-1	NA	CASTLGLAGYNEQFF	TGTGCCAGCACCCTGGGACTAGCGGGGTACAATGAGCAGTTCTTC